A selection of T cell receptor beta chains follows, all from one sample in a study of regulatory T cells in long-lasting Graves disease. TCRdb itself ran the multiplex PCR reads through MiXCR, one entry per CDR3 protein. Here the sample spans about 450,000 distinct CDR3 sequences, 14% being singletons. These data also formed part of another study, on T cells in Graves' hyperthyroidism and ophthalmopathy.

The sample here was peripheral blood mononuclear cells (PBMCs), taken at new diagnosis, from a patient treated with antithyroid drugs. Receptor source: a woman in her fifties or sixties with Graves disease. Both conserved end residues are part of each CDR3. D genes are given only for firm matches. Size values are once, few and many counts, or a class for expanded clones, and some rows have none.

D gene,J gene,CDR3 length,clone size,V gene,CDR3 DNA,CDR3 protein
-,TRBJ2-7,13,many,TRBV12-3/TRBV12-4,TGTGCCAGCACCCAGGACTCTTACTACGAGCAGTACTTC,CASTQDSYYEQYF
-,TRBJ2-1,16,-,TRBV6-1,TGTGCCAGCAGCTACGGGGCAGGCGACTCCTACAATGAGCAGTTCTTC,CASSYGAGDSYNEQFF
TRBD2,TRBJ2-3,17,many,TRBV6-2/TRBV6-3,TGTGCCAGCAGTTACTCGCCAACTAGCGATAGCACAGATACGCAGTATTTT,CASSYSPTSDSTDTQYF
-,TRBJ2-7,15,few,TRBV3-1,TGTGCCAGCAGCCAAGGGGCTGGCGGGACCCACGAGCAGTACTTC,CASSQGAGGTHEQYF
TRBD1,TRBJ1-3,17,-,TRBV4-1,TGCGCCAGCAGCCCCGGCCAGGGGGCATCTTCTGGAAACACCATATATTTT,CASSPGQGASSGNTIYF
-,TRBJ2-5,14,few,TRBV18,TGTGCCAGCTCACCTCCTACGGGACCAGAGACCCAGTACTTC,CASSPPTGPETQYF
-,TRBJ1-2,13,many,TRBV9,TGTGCCAGCAGCGCGCGGACAGCTGCTGGCTACACCTTC,CASSARTAAGYTF
TRBD2,TRBJ2-3,15,many,TRBV5-1,TGCGCCAGCAGCGGCCTAGCGGGAGCGACAGATACGCAGTATTTT,CASSGLAGATDTQYF
-,TRBJ2-1,15,-,TRBV5-1,TGCGCCAGCAGCTTGAGCTATCACTCCTACAATGAGCAGTTCTTC,CASSLSYHSYNEQFF
TRBD1,TRBJ1-2,13,many,TRBV12-3/TRBV12-4,TGTGCCAGCAGTATCCGGGACAGATATGGCTACACCTTC,CASSIRDRYGYTF
TRBD2,TRBJ2-1,18,few,TRBV6-5,TGTGCCAGCAGTTACTCCCCCTTTTTAGCGGGAGGTGGAAATGAGCAGTTCTTC,CASSYSPFLAGGGNEQFF
TRBD2,TRBJ2-1,15,many,TRBV20-1,TGCAGTGCTAGACTCCAACCAAAAGCGGGAGGAGAGCAGTTCTTC,CSARLQPKAGGEQFF
TRBD1,TRBJ1-2,11,many,TRBV6-1,TGTGCCAGCACGACAGGGTCCGGCTACACCTTC,CASTTGSGYTF
-,TRBJ2-1,13,many,TRBV6-2/TRBV6-3,TGTGCCAGCAGTTACGGTGCAGTGAATGAGCAGTTCTTC,CASSYGAVNEQFF
TRBD1,TRBJ1-5,14,few,TRBV7-2,TGTGCCAGCAGCCCCACAGGGGGCTATCAGCCCCAGCATTTT,CASSPTGGYQPQHF
-,TRBJ1-4,15,-,TRBV5-1,TGCGCCAGCAGCTTGGCGGGGGGATTTAGAGAAAAACTGTTTTTT,CASSLAGGFREKLFF
TRBD1,TRBJ1-5,15,many,TRBV5-1,TGCGCCAGCAGCTTGGGAGACAGGGTTGATCAGCCCCAGCATTTT,CASSLGDRVDQPQHF
-,TRBJ2-1,14,-,TRBV4-2,TGTGCCAGCAGCCCTTTCGACGGTTACAATGAGCAGTTCTTC,CASSPFDGYNEQFF
-,TRBJ1-2,15,many,TRBV16,TGTGCCAGCAGCCTGCATCCCAGAGAGCTCTATGGCTACACCTTC,CASSLHPRELYGYTF
-,TRBJ2-1,16,many,TRBV18,TGTGCCAGCTCACCGGAAGAAAGGACCAACTACAATGAGCAGTTCTTC,CASSPEERTNYNEQFF
-,TRBJ1-1,15,-,TRBV5-1,TGCGCCAGCAGCCAATATGGGCAGGGTGACACTGAAGCTTTCTTT,CASSQYGQGDTEAFF
-,TRBJ2-7,14,many,TRBV3-1,TGTGCCAGCAGCCGTATCGACACAGGGAACGAGCAGTACTTC,CASSRIDTGNEQYF
-,TRBJ1-1,13,many,TRBV5-1,TGCGCCAGCAGCTTGGGTGGGTTAAGCGGGGCTTTCTTT,CASSLGGLSGAFF
TRBD1,TRBJ2-7,15,few,TRBV5-1,TGCGCCAGCACCGACAGGGGGCAATTCTACTACGAGCAGTACTTC,CASTDRGQFYYEQYF
TRBD1,TRBJ2-5,14,-,TRBV5-5,TGCGCCAGCAGCAAACAGGGGGCTCGTGAGATCCAGTACTTC,CASSKQGAREIQYF
TRBD1,TRBJ2-7,14,few,TRBV24-1,TGTGCCACCAAAACCGGGACAGTTACCTACGAGCAGTACTTC,CATKTGTVTYEQYF
TRBD1,TRBJ2-7,15,-,TRBV6-1,TGTGCCAGCAGCCGCGGCGGGACAGGGGGGGGAGAGCAGTACTTC,CASSRGGTGGGEQYF
-,TRBJ1-4,15,-,TRBV7-2,TGTGCCAGCAGCGATTCAGAGGCAACTAATGAAAAACTGTTTTTT,CASSDSEATNEKLFF
-,TRBJ2-2,13,few,TRBV29-1,TGCAGCGTTTGCCCAGCGGGCACCGGGGAGCTGTTTTTT,CSVCPAGTGELFF
-,TRBJ1-2,14,many,TRBV6-1,TGTGCCAGCAGTGACCGGAAACAGGTCTATGGCTACACCTTC,CASSDRKQVYGYTF
-,TRBJ2-1,12,many,TRBV27,TGTGCCAGCAGTTTATCGGGGGGTGAGCAGTTCTTC,CASSLSGGEQFF
TRBD1,TRBJ2-3,16,many,TRBV5-4,TGTGCCAGCAGCTTGGGACAGGGGATGGGCACAGATACGCAGTATTTT,CASSLGQGMGTDTQYF
-,TRBJ1-1,12,-,TRBV30,TGTGCCTGGTGTGCTTGGGGCACTGAAGCTTTCTTT,CAWCAWGTEAFF
-,TRBJ2-3,14,many,TRBV20-1,TGCAGTGCTAGAGAAGGGGGCGGGAGGGATACGCAGTATTTT,CSAREGGGRDTQYF
-,TRBJ1-1,14,few,TRBV28,TGTGCCAGCAGCCTAGCGGGCGGTGTCCCTGAAGCTTTCTTT,CASSLAGGVPEAFF